This TCR beta chain was found in a study of shared clonotypes between healthy human individuals. Turning to the study itself: Each donor's CD8 memory used one plate, CD8 naive two, each CD4 subset three.

A word on this clone: Its target is unknown.

The table came from immunoSEQ multiplex PCR; TCRdb's copy has only in-frame clones and leaves some out. The sample records some 630,000 clones, approximately 96% being singletons. This CDR3 spans 16 amino acids. The V end lost 3 bases, the J end lost 3 bases, and 14 bases lay between the germline ends. The germline CDR1 and CDR2 sequences are LGHNA and YNFKEQ. Study outcomes and limitations: Of the naive CD4 clonotypes, roughly 5% were shared across several donors. Among non-shared clonotypes, generation probabilities were lower than among those shared by all four donors.

CD45RO-negative cells were positively selected for CCR7, leaving out terminally differentiated effector memory CD45RA+ cells. All of the donors resided in Nashville, Tennessee, and each was a Caucasian adult. The chain links TRBV4-2 to TRBJ1-4; tentatively, D is TRBD1 (5 bases). Source material: naive CD8+ T cells sorted from blood. The TCR sequence derives from a woman aged 30 to 39 in good health. CDR3 DNA: TGTGCCAGCAGCCATTTAGGGGAGGCAGCTAATGAAAAACTGTTTTTT. This encodes CASSHLGEAANEKLFF.